This T cell receptor (beta chain) was obtained from a study of cytomegalovirus exposure and HLA in healthy donors. Overall study: Earlier findings included about 120 million unique TCR beta sequences obtained from 180 million or so T cells. Regarding the study as a whole: Based on reports, TCR beta sequences accurately predicted HLA-A and HLA-B alleles for most subjects. For most TCR sequences rarity was the rule, although some public TCRs occurred in many donors.

The CDR3 consists of 13 residues. V was shortened by 6 bases and J by 4 bases, with 13 bases between the two germline ends. Germline CDR1 is SGHTS and CDR2 is YDEGEE. Concerning this clone: Its specificity is not known.

Primers included in the PCR were 60 Vbeta and 13 Jbeta primers. Per the original methods: Later reanalysis found approximately 76 million unique TCR beta chains, roughly 10 million of them shared. Measured with immunoSEQ multiplex PCR; TCRdb has only the in-frame clones, and not every one. V and J calls plus clone size are reproduced from that table; the DNA served to infer D and trimming. Of approximately 40,000 clones listed, 55% to 75% were seen once; the top ten hold 18%. V is TRBV5-8 and J is TRBJ2-5; D is possibly TRBD1 (5 bases). Source material: PBMCs. The receptor's source is a man aged 50 or older in good health and CMV-seropositive. This chain's CDR3 is CASIASGLETQYF. The CDR3, as DNA: TGTGCCAGCATCGCATCAGGGCTAGAGACCCAGTACTTC.